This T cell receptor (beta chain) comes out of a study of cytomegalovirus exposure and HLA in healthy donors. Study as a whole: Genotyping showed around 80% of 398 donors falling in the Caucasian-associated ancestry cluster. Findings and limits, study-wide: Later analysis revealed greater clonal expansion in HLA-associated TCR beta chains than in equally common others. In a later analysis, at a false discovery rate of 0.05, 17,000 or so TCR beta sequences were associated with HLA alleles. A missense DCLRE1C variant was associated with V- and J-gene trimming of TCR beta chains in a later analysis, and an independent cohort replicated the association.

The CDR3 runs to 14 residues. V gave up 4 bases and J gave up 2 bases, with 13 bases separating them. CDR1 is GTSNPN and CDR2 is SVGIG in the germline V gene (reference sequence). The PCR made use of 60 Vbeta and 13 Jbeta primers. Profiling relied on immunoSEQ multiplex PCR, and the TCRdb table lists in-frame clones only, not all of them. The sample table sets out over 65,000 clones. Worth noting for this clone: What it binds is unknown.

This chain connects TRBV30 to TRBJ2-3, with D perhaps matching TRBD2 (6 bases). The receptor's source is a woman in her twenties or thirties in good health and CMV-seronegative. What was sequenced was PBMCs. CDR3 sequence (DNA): TGTGCCTGGAAGACTAGAGAATACACAGATACGCAGTATTTT. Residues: CAWKTREYTDTQYF.